A single sample gave rise to the 23 T cell receptor beta chains below, sequenced in a study of T cell responses to AZD1222 COVID-19 vaccine. Sequencing was performed with immunoSEQ multiplex PCR; in TCRdb, only in-frame clones are kept and a portion is missing. There are approximately 120,000 clones in the sample; 88% occur only once, and approximately 15% lies in the top ten. The sample in question was peripheral blood, obtained on day 0 of AZD1222 vaccination. All receptors come from an adult in good health.

In its sample, this clone was seen a few times. This chain joins TRBV12-3 or TRBV12-4 and TRBJ1-5; D uncertain. V was cut by 3 bases and J by 5 bases, with 5 bases left in between. The CDR3 is 12 residues long. Here the CDR3 reads CASSFGYQPQHF. The DNA of the CDR3 is TGTGCCAGCAGTTTTGGGTATCAGCCCCAGCATTTT.

The V and J genes are TRBV5-1 and TRBJ2-7; no definite D call. The germline V and J ends were trimmed by 4 bases and 1 base, with 15 bases remaining between them. CDR1 and CDR2 (germline): SGHRS, YFSETQ. The CDR3 length is 15 residues. CDR3 amino acids: CASSPQRLPSYEQYF. The CDR3 nucleotides are TGCGCCAGCAGCCCTCAGCGACTCCCATCCTACGAGCAGTACTTC.

This sequence joins TRBV5-4 and TRBJ2-1, with 9 bases aligning to TRBD1. Trimming took 4 bases from V and 7 from J; bases not matched to a gene: 6. Germline V gene lookup returns CDR1 SGHNT and CDR2 YYREEE (reference sequence). The CDR3 extends over 14 amino acids. The CDR3 sequence: CASSSGQGRNEQFF. In DNA, the CDR3 is TGTGCCAGCAGCAGCGGACAGGGGAGGAATGAGCAGTTCTTC.

In its sample, this clone was seen once. V and J are TRBV6-1 and TRBJ1-2; D gene ambiguous. V dropped 3 bases and J dropped 6 bases, with 8 bases sitting between them. The CDR3 spans 12 residues. Germline assignment: CDR1 MNHNS and CDR2 SASEGT. The CDR3: CASSEVVNGYTF. The CDR3 DNA is TGTGCCAGCAGTGAGGTGGTTAATGGCTACACCTTC.

J is TRBJ2-5 and V is TRBV2, with D tentatively TRBD2 (6 bases). CDR3 length: 14 amino acids. Germline V CDR1 and CDR2: SNHLY, FYNNEI. Trimming stripped 8 bases from V and 4 bases from J, with 17 bases between. Here the CDR3 reads CASFTREPRETQYF. The DNA of the CDR3 is TGTGCCAGCTTTACGCGGGAACCTAGAGAGACCCAGTACTTC. The full variable domain, with the rest looked up from reference TRBV2 and TRBJ2-5, is EPEVTQTPSHQVTQMGQEVILRCVPISNHLYFYWYRQILGQKVEFLVSFYNNEISEKSEIFDDQFSVERPDGSNFTLKIRSTKLEDSAMYFCASFTREPRETQYFGPGTRLLVL.

This clone has a handful of counts. The V and J genes are TRBV27 and TRBJ1-2; 7 bases are shared with TRBD1. The CDR3 sequence is 13 residues long. After removal of 4 bases from V and 7 bases from J, the junction contained 6 bases not matched to a gene. The germline CDR1 and CDR2 sequences are MNHEY and SMNVEV (reference sequence). The CDR3 sequence: CASSSYNRGGYTF. In DNA, the CDR3 is TGTGCCAGCAGTTCCTACAACAGGGGTGGCTACACCTTC.

This chain connects TRBV6-5 to TRBJ2-3, with 10 bases identical to TRBD1. The CDR3 is made up of 14 amino acids. With V trimmed by 4 bases and J by 3 bases, 1 base remained unmatched. CDR1 is MNHEY, CDR2 SVGAGI, per germline. CDR3 loop: CASSSGQGTDTQYF. For the CDR3, the DNA is TGTGCCAGCAGTTCGGGACAGGGGACAGATACGCAGTATTTT.

The CDR3 spells CASSQRGIRSGTDTQYF. The DNA of the CDR3 is TGTGCCAGCAGCCAACGAGGTATACGAAGCGGCACAGATACGCAGTATTTT. V usage is TRBV7-2 and J usage is TRBJ2-3; D remains ambiguous. The length of the CDR3 is 17 residues. Germline CDR1 SGHTA, CDR2 FQGNSA. Trimming removed 5 bases at V and 1 base at J, with 19 bases between.

This clone was detected only a few times. The V call is TRBV19, the J call TRBJ1-5; a possible D gene is TRBD1 (5 bases). The CDR3 runs 16 residues. The ends were cut back, 2 bases at V and 2 bases at J, with 13 bases in the middle. Germline CDR1 and CDR2: LNHDA and SQIVND (reference sequence). The CDR3 loop reads CASSILEGIGNQPQHF. The CDR3 DNA is TGTGCCAGTAGTATACTAGAGGGGATCGGCAATCAGCCCCAGCATTTT.

The rearrangement uses TRBV21-1 and TRBJ1-2; the D call of TRBD1 is as the table states it, not checked on the DNA. TRBV21-1 is annotated as a pseudogene. This CDR3 spans 13 amino acids. CDR3 residues: CASKDRGVDGYTF. CDR3 nucleotide sequence: TGTGCCAGCAAGGACAGGGGTGTCGATGGCTACACCTTC.

The chain has TRBV24-1 and TRBJ1-2; 7 nucleotides align to TRBD1. The trim removed 1 base at V and 8 bases at J, leaving 9 bases unmatched. Germline V gives CDR1 KGHDR, CDR2 SFDVKD. This CDR3 has 15 amino acids. CDR3 nucleotide sequence: TGTGCCACCAGTGATTTCAGGGGGGTGTTGGAAGGCTACACCTTC. Residues: CATSDFRGVLEGYTF.

The chain links TRBV7-9 to TRBJ1-2, with TRBD1 matching over 7 bases. CDR3 length: 15 amino acids. The junction had 11 bases not matched to a gene; V was cut back by 2 bases and J by 8 bases. Germline V gene data show CDR1 as SEHNR and CDR2 as FQNEAQ (reference sequence). The DNA of the CDR3 is TGTGCCAGCAGCTTACAAGTTTCTGGACAGGCAGGCTACACCTTC. This gives the protein CASSLQVSGQAGYTF.

CDR3 nucleotide sequence: TGTGCCAGCAGCTTGGATCGACAGGGGAAGGCAGGCTACGAGCAGTACTTC. This gives the protein CASSLDRQGKAGYEQYF. The chain links TRBV5-4 to TRBJ2-7; 8 nucleotides match TRBD1. V was pared by 0 bases and J by 3 bases, with 11 bases of the junction left unmatched. The CDR3 has 17 residues. The germline V gene has CDR1 SGHNT and CDR2 YYREEE (reference sequence).

Here the CDR3 reads CASSPSRGGVYEQYF. In nucleotides, the CDR3 is TGTGCCAGCAGTCCTAGTAGGGGGGGCGTATACGAGCAGTACTTC. V is TRBV9 and J is TRBJ2-7, with D maybe TRBD2 (7 bases). With 5 bases removed from V and 4 bases from J, the gap between germline ends came to 19 bases. The CDR3 runs 15 residues. Germline V gene lookup returns CDR1 SGDLS and CDR2 YYNGEE.

The CDR3 here is CASSINPQGPYGYTF. CDR3 nucleotide sequence: TGTGCCAGCAGCATCAACCCCCAGGGCCCCTATGGCTACACCTTC. The rearrangement joins TRBV11-3 to TRBJ1-2, with D possibly TRBD1 on 5 matching bases. The germline V and J ends were trimmed by 5 bases and 4 bases, with 17 bases remaining between them. Germline V lookup: CDR1 SGHNT, CDR2 YENEEA. This CDR3 region has 15 residues.

This chain connects TRBV4-1 to TRBJ1-6; D is unresolved. In germline, CDR1 is MGHRA, CDR2 YSYEKL. Between the trimmed V and J ends, which lost 5 bases and 7 bases, there was a span of 15 bases. The CDR3 extends over 15 amino acids. DNA of the CDR3: TGCGCCAGCAGCGCGACTCCGACCGGGAATTCACCCCTCCACTTT. Residues: CASSATPTGNSPLHF.

CDR3 region: CASTQGLFEQFF. The CDR3 nucleotides read TGTGCCAGCACCCAAGGGCTATTTGAGCAGTTCTTC. The chain recombines TRBV11-2 with TRBJ2-1, with D unclear. Trimming removed 7 bases from V and 9 bases from J, with 13 bases in between. This CDR3 has 12 amino acids. Germline values: CDR1 SGHAT, CDR2 FQNNGV.

The rearrangement uses TRBV2 and TRBJ2-3, with D possibly matching TRBD2 (6 bases). V shed 6 bases and J shed 0 bases, with 16 bases lying between them. CDR1 is SNHLY and CDR2 is FYNNEI in the germline V gene. This CDR3 region has 16 residues. The CDR3 reads CASRGPWRGSTDTQYF. The CDR3 bases are TGTGCCAGCAGGGGCCCTTGGCGGGGCAGCACAGATACGCAGTATTTT. The full variable domain, its missing parts supplied by reference TRBV2 and TRBJ2-3, is EPEVTQTPSHQVTQMGQEVILRCVPISNHLYFYWYRQILGQKVEFLVSFYNNEISEKSEIFDDQFSVERPDGSNFTLKIRSTKLEDSAMYFCASRGPWRGSTDTQYFGPGTRLTVL.

The chain uses TRBV6-5 and TRBJ2-5; no definite D call. CDR1 MNHEY and CDR2 SVGAGI come from the germline V gene. V shed 5 bases and J shed 4 bases, with 14 bases lying between them. This CDR3 comprises 14 residues. The CDR3, as DNA: TGTGCCAGCAGTATACGACAAATGGGAGAGACCCAGTACTTC. The encoded protein is CASSIRQMGETQYF.

This clone was seen a handful of times. J is TRBJ2-6 and V is TRBV7-8, with D unresolved. The germline V gene encodes CDR1 SGHVS and CDR2 FQNEAQ. V lost 4 bases and J lost 0, with 25 bases in between. This CDR3 contains 21 residues. The CDR3 region has the DNA TGTGCCAGCAGCTCACGACACTTTTTGGTCCAGTCTCTCTCTGGGGCCAACGTCCTGACTTTC. It specifies CASSSRHFLVQSLSGANVLTF. Full variable domain (outside the CDR3, taken from reference TRBV7-8 and TRBJ2-6): GAGVSQSPRYKVAKRGQDVALRCDPISGHVSLFWYQQALGQGPEFLTYFQNEAQLDKSGLPSDRFFAERPEGSVSTLKIQRTQQEDSAVYLCASSSRHFLVQSLSGANVLTFGAGSRLTVL.

There are a few counts of this clone. The chain carries TRBV7-7 and TRBJ2-5; 8 bases match TRBD1. V lost 4 bases to trimming and J lost 4 bases; unmatched junction nucleotides: 5. The CDR3 contains 14 residues. From germline, CDR1 is SSHAT and CDR2 FNYEAQ (reference sequence). The CDR3 nucleotides read TGTGCCAGCAGCTCTCTTACAGGGGGAGAGACCCAGTACTTC. It encodes CASSSLTGGETQYF.

The CDR3 spells CAISEPSPLHF. The CDR3 DNA reads as TGTGCCATCAGTGAGCCCTCACCCCTCCACTTT. The chain carries TRBV10-3 and TRBJ1-6; no definite D call. Germline V lookup: CDR1 ENHRY, CDR2 SYGVKD. V lost 2 bases to trimming and J lost 10 bases, with 3 bases between them. This CDR3 comprises 11 residues.

The rearrangement joins TRBV5-1 to TRBJ1-1; the match to TRBD1 covers 11 bases. This CDR3 region has 19 residues. Germline CDR1 and CDR2: SGHRS and YFSETQ. The V gene end was trimmed by 3 bases and the J gene end by 2 bases; junction bases not matched to a gene: 15. DNA for the CDR3: TGCGCCAGCAGCTCCACTTGGTCTGGGACAGGGGGACGAAACACTGAAGCTTTCTTT. This codes for CASSSTWSGTGGRNTEAFF.